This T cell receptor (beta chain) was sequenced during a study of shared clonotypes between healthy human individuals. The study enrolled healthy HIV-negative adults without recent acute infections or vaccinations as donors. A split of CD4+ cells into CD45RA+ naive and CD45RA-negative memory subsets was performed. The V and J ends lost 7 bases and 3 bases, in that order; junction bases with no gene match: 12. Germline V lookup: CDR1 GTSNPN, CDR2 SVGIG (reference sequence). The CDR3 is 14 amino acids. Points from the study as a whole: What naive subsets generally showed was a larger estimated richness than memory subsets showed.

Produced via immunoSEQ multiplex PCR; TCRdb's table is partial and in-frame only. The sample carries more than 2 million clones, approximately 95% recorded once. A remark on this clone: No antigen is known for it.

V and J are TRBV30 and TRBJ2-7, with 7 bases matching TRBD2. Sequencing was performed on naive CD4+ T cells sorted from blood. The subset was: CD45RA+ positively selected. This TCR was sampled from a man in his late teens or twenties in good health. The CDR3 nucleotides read TGTGCCTCCTCCCGGGGAGGGGTAAGCTACGAGCAGTACTTC. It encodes CASSRGGVSYEQYF.